Shown below are 31 T cell receptor beta chains from a single sample sequenced in a study of blood T cells in healthy people across ages. Primed by a sample-barcoded 5' primer and a J-beta primer mix, a second PCR proceeded for roughly 6 to 12 cycles. TCRdb itself ran the 5' RACE reads through MiXCR, one entry per CDR3 protein. The sample gives around 870,000 distinct CDR3 sequences, 29% of which show up once; roughly 17% is in the top ten. Input material: blood. The receptors stem from a woman of 80 years or more in good health.

This clonotype occurred many times. The CDR3 DNA sequence: TGTGCCAGCAGCCAAGATCTTGGTAGAAGCGCAGATACGCAGTATTTT. It yields the protein CASSQDLGRSADTQYF. This rearrangement joins TRBV4-2 to TRBJ2-3; D gene unclear. The V and J ends lost 0 bases and 4 bases respectively, with 14 bases between them. This CDR3 comprises 16 residues. Germline V gene lookup returns CDR1 LGHNA and CDR2 YNFKEQ.

This clonotype was detected only a few times. The V call is TRBV3-1, the J call TRBJ1-2, with TRBD1 matching 9 bases. Germline trimming cut 5 bases from V and 6 bases from J; bases unmatched to any gene: 7. This CDR3 is built from 14 residues. Germline V gives CDR1 LGHDT, CDR2 YNNKEL (reference sequence). As DNA, the CDR3 is TGTGCCAGCAGCGCCCGGGACAGGGCGAATGGCTACACCTTC. Protein: CASSARDRANGYTF. Supplemented by reference TRBV3-1 and TRBJ1-2, the full variable domain reads DTAVSQTPKYLVTQMGNDKSIKCEQNLGHDTMYWYKQDSKKFLKIMFSYNNKELIINETVPNRFSPKSPDKAHLNLHINSLELGDSAVYFCASSARDRANGYTFGSGTRLTVV.

This clonotype was seen ten or more times. The gene calls are TRBV6-6 and TRBJ2-1, with 15 bases lining up with TRBD2. The J segment lost 10 bases and the V segment lost 2 bases, leaving 9 bases of the junction unmatched. The CDR3 loop spans 17 amino acids. Germline assignment: CDR1 MNHNY and CDR2 SVGAGI (reference sequence). Here the CDR3 reads CASSYGTGTSGGLEQFF. CDR3 nucleotide sequence: TGTGCCAGCAGTTACGGGACCGGGACTAGCGGGGGGCTGGAGCAGTTCTTC.

This clonotype came up many times. The V call is TRBV15, the J call TRBJ2-1, with 13 bases identical to TRBD2. This CDR3 contains 16 residues. V was pared by 3 bases and J by 3 bases, with 2 bases of the junction left unmatched. Per the germline V gene, CDR1 is LNHNV and CDR2 is YYDKDF (reference sequence). The CDR3 reads CATSRGLAGFYNEQFF. DNA of the CDR3: TGTGCCACCAGCAGGGGACTAGCGGGGTTCTACAATGAGCAGTTCTTC.

The genes are TRBV29-1 and TRBJ2-7; 13 bases agree with TRBD2. The junction had 7 bases not matched to a gene; V was cut back by 5 bases and J by 3 bases. This CDR3 is 15 amino acids long. Germline V gene data show CDR1 as SQVTM and CDR2 as ANQGSEA. The CDR3 DNA reads as TGCAGCGTTCGCGGACTAGCGGGGGACTACTACGAGCAGTACTTC. Protein product: CSVRGLAGDYYEQYF.

In regard to this clonotype: An end of the junction differs from the germline gene, which may be a read error. The chain couples TRBV20-1 to TRBJ2-1; D gene ambiguous. Germline V gene sequence: CDR1 DFQATT, CDR2 SNEGSKA (reference sequence). This CDR3 has 14 residues. This CDR3 reads CSARSLLSYNEQFF. The CDR3 DNA follows: TGCAGTGCTAGGTCCCTATTGTCTTACAATGAACAGTTCTTC.

Regarding this clonotype: This may come from a read error, since a much larger clone is one base off. The chain uses TRBV5-1 and TRBJ2-2; D is tentatively TRBD1 or TRBD2 (5 bases each). This CDR3 contains 13 residues. From germline, CDR1 is SGHRS and CDR2 YFSETQ. The CDR3 DNA reads as TGCGCCAGCAGCGTGACAGTTACCGGGGAGCGGTTTTTT. Translated, it gives CASSVTVTGERFF.

The sample holds a few counts of this clonotype. The chain recombines TRBV12-3 or TRBV12-4 with TRBJ1-6, with D maybe TRBD1 (5 bases). The CDR3 length is 15 residues. Trimming shortened V by 5 bases and J by 7 bases, and 15 bases separated the two germline ends. CDR3 bases: TGTGCCAGCAGTCCTCGACAGCGTTCCAATTCACCCCTCCACTTT. Encoded protein: CASSPRQRSNSPLHF.

This clonotype came up many times. The V and J genes are TRBV4-2 and TRBJ1-2, with TRBD1 matching over 11 bases. The CDR3 totals 15 residues. Germline CDR1 is LGHNA and CDR2 is YNFKEQ. J was trimmed by 7 bases and V by 3 bases; bases with no gene match: 7. DNA of the CDR3: TGTGCCAGCAGCCAGACTACCGGGACAGGGGGTGGCTACACCTTC. Its translation is CASSQTTGTGGGYTF.

This clonotype has a count of ten or more. This rearrangement joins TRBV10-3 to TRBJ2-1, with 7 bases identical to TRBD1. Germline V gene lookup returns CDR1 ENHRY and CDR2 SYGVKD. Germline trimming cut 4 bases from V and 5 bases from J; bases unmatched to any gene: 2. The CDR3 runs to 13 residues. The CDR3 here is CAISGTGDNEQFF. The CDR3 DNA sequence: TGTGCCATCAGTGGCACAGGGGACAATGAGCAGTTCTTC.

This clonotype was recorded a few times. This sequence joins TRBV7-2 and TRBJ2-7; 7 nucleotides agree with TRBD2. This CDR3 is built from 15 residues. The ends lost 3 bases at V and 4 bases at J; junction bases unmatched: 9. The germline V gene has CDR1 SGHTA and CDR2 FQGNSA. CDR3 amino acids: CASSLGGTVGYEQYF. CDR3 nucleotides: TGTGCCAGCAGCTTGGGGGGGACGGTGGGTTACGAGCAGTACTTC.

J is TRBJ2-7 and V is TRBV20-1; D is unresolved. The germline V and J ends were trimmed by 4 bases and 7 bases, with 17 bases remaining between them. The CDR3 runs 13 residues. Germline V gene sequence: CDR1 DFQATT, CDR2 SNEGSKA (reference sequence). In nucleotides, the CDR3 is TGCAGTGCTAATCCCAAACAGAACAATGAGCAGTACTTC. This codes for CSANPKQNNEQYF.

This clonotype appeared many times. This sequence joins TRBV7-2 and TRBJ2-3; D gene ambiguous. The CDR3 runs 13 residues. In germline, CDR1 is SGHTA, CDR2 FQGNSA. V was cut by 4 bases and J by 2 bases, with 7 bases left in between. The DNA of the CDR3 is TGTGCCAGCAGCTCGGTATACACAGATACGCAGTATTTT. Its protein product is CASSSVYTDTQYF. The full variable domain, its missing parts supplied by reference TRBV7-2 and TRBJ2-3, is GAGVSQSPSNKVTEKGKDVELRCDPISGHTALYWYRQSLGQGLEFLIYFQGNSAPDKSGLPSDRFSAERTGGSVSTLTIQRTQQEDSAVYLCASSSVYTDTQYFGPGTRLTVL.

The rearrangement uses TRBV27 and TRBJ2-1, with 14 nucleotides matching TRBD2. J was trimmed by 7 bases and V by 3 bases; bases with no gene match: 11. The CDR3 is made up of 18 amino acids. The germline gives CDR1 MNHEY, CDR2 SMNVEV (reference sequence). CDR3 DNA: TGTGCCAGCAGTTTTACACTACGACTAGCGGGGGGGCTAAATGAGCAGTTCTTC. Its translation: CASSFTLRLAGGLNEQFF.

This clonotype showed up many times. The chain carries TRBV12-3 or TRBV12-4 and TRBJ2-3, with D unclear. V was clipped by 3 bases and J by 10 bases, with 8 bases between them. CDR3 length equals 11 residues. The CDR3 here is CASSFKLAQYF. The CDR3 DNA sequence: TGTGCCAGCAGTTTCAAGCTAGCGCAGTATTTT.

The genes are TRBV6-1 and TRBJ1-3; 8 positions agree with TRBD1. CDR3 length: 15 residues. Trimming cost V 6 bases and J 3 bases; bases outside gene matches: 7. Germline CDR1 and CDR2: MNHNS and SASEGT. The CDR3 sequence is CASRPEDRVGNTIYF. CDR3 in DNA: TGTGCCAGCAGGCCTGAGGACAGGGTTGGAAACACCATATATTTT.

Points on this clonotype: This may arise from a read error, as a much more abundant clone is one base away. The rearrangement uses TRBV7-2 and TRBJ2-1; TRBD2 agrees at 9 bases. J lost 6 bases, V lost 8 bases, and 8 bases had no gene match. Germline V CDR1 and CDR2: SGHTA, FQGNSA. This CDR3 has 14 amino acids. CDR3 region: CASPRSGGLNEQFF. The CDR3 coding sequence is TGTGCCAGCCCCCGTAGCGGGGGTCTCAATGAGCAGTTCTTC.

V gene TRBV5-1 combines with J gene TRBJ1-4; the match to TRBD1 covers 7 bases. Germline assignment: CDR1 SGHRS and CDR2 YFSETQ. J was trimmed by 8 bases and V by 3 bases; bases with no gene match: 13. The CDR3 loop spans 16 amino acids. CDR3 in DNA: TGCGCCAGCAGCTCGTATGGACAGGCCGCTAGCGAAAAACTGTTTTTT. It codes for CASSSYGQAASEKLFF.

In this sample, this clonotype turned up many times. The chain combines TRBV11-2 with TRBJ2-1; the D gene could be TRBD1 or TRBD2 (5 bases each). The ends were cut back, 3 bases at V and 2 bases at J, with 14 bases in the middle. Germline CDR1 is SGHAT and CDR2 is FQNNGV. The CDR3 sequence is 16 residues long. The CDR3 bases are TGTGCCAGCAGCTTCACCACCGGGGCTACCTACAATGAGCAGTTCTTC. It is translated as CASSFTTGATYNEQFF.

This clonotype was found many times. V is TRBV20-1 and J is TRBJ2-1; D possibly uses TRBD1 or TRBD2 (5 bases each). The CDR3 contains 14 residues. The germline gives CDR1 DFQATT, CDR2 SNEGSKA (reference sequence). The V and J ends lost 5 bases and 10 bases respectively, with 21 bases between them. The CDR3 sequence: CSAPIRAREREQFF. CDR3 nucleotide sequence: TGCAGTGCTCCTATCAGGGCGAGAGAGCGGGAGCAGTTCTTC.

Points on this clonotype: One junction end disagrees with the germline gene, perhaps due to a read error. The genes are TRBV6-5 and TRBJ2-3, with D possibly matching TRBD2 (5 bases). This CDR3 has 18 residues. Per the germline V gene, CDR1 is MNHEY and CDR2 is SVGAGI. CDR3 in DNA: TGTGCCAGCAGTTACTCCCACCTCGCCTCTCCTAGCACAGATGCGCAGTATTTT. Translation: CASSYSHLASPSTDAQYF.

The chain recombines TRBV3-1 with TRBJ2-3, with D possibly matching TRBD2 (6 bases). The CDR3 consists of 14 residues. CDR1 and CDR2 (germline): LGHDT, YNNKEL (reference sequence). V dropped 4 bases and J dropped 9 bases, with 17 bases sitting between them. Here the CDR3 DNA reads TGTGCCAGCAGCCGAGGAGGGGAGCCAGGCACGCAGTATTTT. This encodes CASSRGGEPGTQYF.

As regards this clonotype: Since a much larger clone is just one base distant, this may be a read error. This rearrangement joins TRBV24-1 to TRBJ2-7; TRBD1 or TRBD2 may be the D gene (5 bases each). The CDR3 sequence is 15 residues long. V shed 10 bases and J shed 10 bases, with 28 bases lying between them. CDR1 is KGHDR, CDR2 SFDVKD, per germline. The CDR3 protein is CATPRMRGPQEAQYF. As DNA, the CDR3 is TGTGCCACTCCGCGTATGAGGGGACCTCAAGAGGCCCAGTACTTC.

In its sample, this clonotype was seen many times. The chain carries TRBV20-1 and TRBJ1-2; perhaps TRBD1 as D (5 bases). The V gene lost 0 bases and the J gene lost 2 bases, with 13 bases spanning the gap. CDR1 is DFQATT, CDR2 SNEGSKA, per germline (reference sequence). This CDR3 is 15 amino acids long. The CDR3 nucleotides are TGCAGTGCTAGAGATCTGGGGACTGGGAACTATGGCTACACCTTC. It yields the protein CSARDLGTGNYGYTF.

Many counts were recorded for this clonotype. The chain employs TRBV6-2 or TRBV6-3 and TRBJ2-3, with 11 bases that match TRBD2. Germline V gene data show CDR1 as MNHEY and CDR2 as SVGEGT. There are 17 residues in the CDR3. V lost 10 bases and J lost 3; bases outside the gene matches: 15. In DNA, the CDR3 is TGTGCCACCGAACCCTACCCCCTAGCGGGGGGAACAGATACGCAGTATTTT. Its translation: CATEPYPLAGGTDTQYF.

V is TRBV15 and J is TRBJ2-7; 11 bases line up with TRBD2. Germline V CDR1 and CDR2: LNHNV, YYDKDF (reference sequence). This CDR3 comprises 17 residues. Trimming removed 0 bases from V and 7 bases from J; junction bases left unmatched: 11. The CDR3 DNA sequence: TGTGCCACCAGCAGAGATGAGGTAGCGGGGGGGATGTATGAGCAGTACGTC. It specifies CATSRDEVAGGMYEQYV.

Notes on this clonotype: This may come from a read error, since a much larger clone is one base off. The chain is built from TRBV10-3 and TRBJ2-1, with D perhaps TRBD2 (6 bases). Per the germline V gene, CDR1 is ENHRY and CDR2 is SYGVKD. This CDR3 has 14 residues. V gave up 2 bases and J gave up 13 bases, with 18 bases separating them. The DNA for the CDR3 is TGTGCCATCAGTGAGGGACCGGGAGCTGAAACCCAGTTCTTC. Protein product: CAISEGPGAETQFF.

The chain links TRBV7-2 to TRBJ1-5; D possibly corresponds to TRBD1 (6 bases). Germline V gives CDR1 SGHTA, CDR2 FQGNSA. Deletions cut 5 bases from V and 3 bases from J, with 14 bases between. The CDR3 consists of 15 residues. CDR3 amino acids: CASSPTGWNNQPQHF. DNA for the CDR3: TGTGCCAGCAGCCCCACAGGGTGGAACAATCAGCCCCAGCATTTT.

This clonotype has a handful of counts. The genes are TRBV27 and TRBJ1-2, with 8 bases aligning to TRBD1. The CDR3 contains 15 residues. V was clipped by 5 bases and J by 3 bases; unmatched bases: 8. Per the germline V gene, CDR1 is MNHEY and CDR2 is SMNVEV (reference sequence). The CDR3 region is CASSPQTGVDYGYTF. The CDR3 DNA sequence: TGTGCCAGCAGTCCCCAGACAGGGGTCGACTATGGCTACACCTTC.

This clonotype was observed at least ten times. The CDR3 DNA follows: TGTGCCAGCAGTTACCGATTTGGGGCGGGGGATAACTACGAGCAGTACTTC. Translation: CASSYRFGAGDNYEQYF. This chain joins TRBV6-6 and TRBJ2-7; 7 nucleotides align to TRBD2. Looked up from germline, CDR1 is MNHNY and CDR2 is SVGAGI (reference sequence). J lost 3 bases, V lost 2 bases, and 13 bases had no gene match. The CDR3 is 17 amino acids.

A remark on this clonotype: A much larger clone is a single base away; this may be a read error. The chain uses TRBV6-6 and TRBJ2-5, with a possible D match to TRBD1 (5 bases). Germline lookup yields CDR1 MNHNY and CDR2 SVGAGI (reference sequence). The CDR3 loop spans 11 amino acids. V lost 10 bases, J lost 5 bases, and 11 bases lay in between. CDR3 protein: CANRLRETQYF. The CDR3 nucleotides read TGTGCCAACAGGTTACGGGAGACCCAGTACTTC.